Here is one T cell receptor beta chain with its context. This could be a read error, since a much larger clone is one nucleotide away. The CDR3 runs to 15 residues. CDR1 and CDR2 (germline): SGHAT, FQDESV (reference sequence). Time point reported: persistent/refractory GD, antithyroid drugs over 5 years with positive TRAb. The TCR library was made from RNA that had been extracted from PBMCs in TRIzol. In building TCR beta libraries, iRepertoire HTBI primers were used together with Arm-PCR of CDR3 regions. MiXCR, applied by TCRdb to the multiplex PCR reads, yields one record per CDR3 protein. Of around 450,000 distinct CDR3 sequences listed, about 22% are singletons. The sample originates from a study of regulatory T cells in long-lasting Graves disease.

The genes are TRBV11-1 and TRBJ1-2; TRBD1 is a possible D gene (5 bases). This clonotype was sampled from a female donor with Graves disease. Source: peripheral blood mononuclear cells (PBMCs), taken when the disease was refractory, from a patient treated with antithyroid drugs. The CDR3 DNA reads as TGTGCCAGCAGCCCCTCTACAGGCGATTCCTATGGCCACACCTTC. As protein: CASSPSTGDSYGHTF.